A selection of T cell receptor beta chains follows, all from one sample in a study of blood T cells in healthy people across ages. TCRdb called the 5' RACE reads again in MiXCR, with one record for every CDR3 protein. The sample carries about 1 million distinct CDR3 sequences, 40% to 50% recorded once. The material sequenced was blood. The receptors originated from an older woman in good health. CDR3s include the opening cysteine and the closing phenylalanine or tryptophan.

v_gene	j_gene	CDR3aa
TRBV9	TRBJ2-7	CASSSGLPNEQYF
TRBV5-6	TRBJ2-1	CASTSVYNEQFF
TRBV6-6	TRBJ2-5	CASSYLVSGKGETQYF
TRBV12-3/TRBV12-4	TRBJ1-1	CASSLDRYTEAFF
TRBV7-2	TRBJ2-1	CASSSRPGTSGNPEQFF
TRBV5-4	TRBJ1-2	CASSLVSGDGYTF
TRBV25-1	TRBJ2-5	CASRQSDVETQYF
TRBV6-6	TRBJ1-2	CASSYPQATYGYTF
TRBV20-1	TRBJ1-1	CSVETGWNTEAFF
TRBV2	TRBJ2-5	CATRTGIGGTQYF
TRBV28	TRBJ2-1	CASSLTSGRAGFF
TRBV2	TRBJ2-7	CASRSAYEQYF
TRBV27	TRBJ2-5	CASSLGVTRGITETQYF
TRBV29-1	TRBJ2-5	CSAGTPQETQYF
TRBV5-1	TRBJ1-2	CASSLDGEYGYTF
TRBV7-3	TRBJ2-5	CASLGGETQYF
TRBV4-1	TRBJ2-3	CASSQDSTGENADTQYF
TRBV28	TRBJ2-5	CASRKNRLDAVETQYF
TRBV29-1	TRBJ1-4	CSVGGIQTTNEKLFF
TRBV2	TRBJ2-3	CASSGDSDTQYF
TRBV20-1	TRBJ1-2	CSARGQAGGYTF
TRBV27	TRBJ2-3	CASNTRLSTDTQYF